This T cell receptor beta chain was obtained from a study of cytomegalovirus exposure and HLA in healthy donors. This clone was counted a few times. Its antigen is unknown. CDR1 is MDHEN, CDR2 SYDVKM, per germline. The CDR3 sequence is 14 residues long. The V end lost 6 bases, the J end lost 0 bases, and 10 bases lay between the germline ends. Study outcomes and limitations: Association of fewer than 20,000 TCR beta sequences with HLA alleles was found at 0.05 false discovery rate in a later analysis. Listed as cytomegalovirus-associated were 150 or so TCR beta chains.

With 60 Vbeta and 13 Jbeta primers, the PCR was carried out. Original methodology: Unique TCR beta chains totaled about 73 million in a later count, with approximately 10 million of them shared. TCRdb's copy holds only in-frame clones and misses some; the assay was immunoSEQ multiplex PCR. D and trimming come from the DNA, and the V and J calls and clone size come from that table. The data hold nearly 65,000 clones, with roughly 67% observed a single time. The sample taken for sequencing was PBMCs. This receptor was identified in a man aged 45 to 65 in good health and CMV-seronegative. The chain employs TRBV28 and TRBJ2-3; the D gene is possibly TRBD2 (6 bases). The CDR3 reads CASSTGGSTDTQYF. The CDR3 nucleotides are TGTGCCAGCAGCACTGGGGGGAGCACAGATACGCAGTATTTT. Based on the CDR3 plus reference TRBV28 and TRBJ2-3, the full variable domain is DVKVTQSSRYLVKRTGEKVFLECVQDMDHENMFWYRQDPGLGLRLIYFSYDVKMKEKGDIPEGYSVSREKKERFSLILESASTNQTSMYLCASSTGGSTDTQYFGPGTRLTVL.